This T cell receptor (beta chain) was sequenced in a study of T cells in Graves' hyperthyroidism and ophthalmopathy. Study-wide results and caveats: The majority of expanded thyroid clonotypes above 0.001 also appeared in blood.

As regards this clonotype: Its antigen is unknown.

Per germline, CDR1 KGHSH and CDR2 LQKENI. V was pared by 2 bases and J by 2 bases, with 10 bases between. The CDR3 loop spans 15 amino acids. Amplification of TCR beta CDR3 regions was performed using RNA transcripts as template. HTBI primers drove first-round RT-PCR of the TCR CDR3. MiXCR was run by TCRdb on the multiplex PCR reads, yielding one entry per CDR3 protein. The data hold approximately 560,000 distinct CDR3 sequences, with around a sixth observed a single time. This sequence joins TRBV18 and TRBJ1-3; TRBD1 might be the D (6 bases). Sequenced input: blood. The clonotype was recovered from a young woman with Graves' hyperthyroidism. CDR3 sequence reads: CASSPTGGPGNTIYF. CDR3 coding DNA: TGTGCCAGCTCACCAACGGGGGGCCCTGGAAACACCATATATTTT.